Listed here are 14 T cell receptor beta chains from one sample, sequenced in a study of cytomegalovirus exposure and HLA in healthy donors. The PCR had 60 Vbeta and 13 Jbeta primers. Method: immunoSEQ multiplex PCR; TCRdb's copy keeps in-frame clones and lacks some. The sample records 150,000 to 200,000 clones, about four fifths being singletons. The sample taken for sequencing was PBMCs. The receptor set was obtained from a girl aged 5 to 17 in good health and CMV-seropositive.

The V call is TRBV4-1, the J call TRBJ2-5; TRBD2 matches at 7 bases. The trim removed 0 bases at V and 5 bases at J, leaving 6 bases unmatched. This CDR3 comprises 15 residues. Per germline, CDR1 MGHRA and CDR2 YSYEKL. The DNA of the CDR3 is TGCGCCAGCAGCCAAGATGACGGGGGGAGGGAGACCCAGTACTTC. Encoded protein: CASSQDDGGRETQYF.

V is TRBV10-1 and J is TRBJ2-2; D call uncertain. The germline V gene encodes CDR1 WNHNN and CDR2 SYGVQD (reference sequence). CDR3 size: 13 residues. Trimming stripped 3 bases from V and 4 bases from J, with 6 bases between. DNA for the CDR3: TGCGCCAGCAGTGACGGTCCCACCGGGGAGCTGTTTTTT. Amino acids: CASSDGPTGELFF.

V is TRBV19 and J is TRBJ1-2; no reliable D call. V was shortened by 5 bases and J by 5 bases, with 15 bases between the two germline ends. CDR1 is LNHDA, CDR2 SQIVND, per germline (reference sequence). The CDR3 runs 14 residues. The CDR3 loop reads CASSEKTVEYGYTF. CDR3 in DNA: TGTGCCAGTAGTGAAAAAACGGTTGAGTATGGCTACACCTTC.

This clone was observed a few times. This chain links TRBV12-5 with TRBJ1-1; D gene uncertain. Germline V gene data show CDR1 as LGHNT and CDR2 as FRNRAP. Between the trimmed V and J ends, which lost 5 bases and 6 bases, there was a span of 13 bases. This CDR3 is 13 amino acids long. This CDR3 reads CASGLGVRAEAFF. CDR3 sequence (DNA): TGTGCTAGTGGTCTCGGAGTGAGAGCTGAAGCTTTCTTT.

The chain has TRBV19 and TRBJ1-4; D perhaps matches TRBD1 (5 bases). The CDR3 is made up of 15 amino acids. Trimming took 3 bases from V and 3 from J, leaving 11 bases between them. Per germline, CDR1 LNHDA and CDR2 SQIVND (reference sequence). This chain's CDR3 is CASSIPGLSNEKLFF. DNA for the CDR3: TGTGCCAGTAGTATCCCAGGGTTGTCTAATGAAAAACTGTTTTTT.

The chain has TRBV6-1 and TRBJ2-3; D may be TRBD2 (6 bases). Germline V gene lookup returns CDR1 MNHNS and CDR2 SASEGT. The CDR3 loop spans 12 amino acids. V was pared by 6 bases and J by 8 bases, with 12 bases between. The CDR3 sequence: CASSALAGTQYF. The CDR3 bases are TGTGCCAGCAGCGCACTAGCAGGTACGCAGTATTTT.

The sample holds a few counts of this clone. Written as DNA, the CDR3 is TGTGCCAGTACCCTGAGCTCCTATAATTCACCCCTCCACTTT. Amino acid sequence: CASTLSSYNSPLHF. V and J are TRBV19 and TRBJ1-6; no clear D gene. V lost 7 bases and J 0 bases, leaving 7 bases between the germline ends. CDR1 is LNHDA, CDR2 SQIVND, per germline (reference sequence). The CDR3 is 14 amino acids.

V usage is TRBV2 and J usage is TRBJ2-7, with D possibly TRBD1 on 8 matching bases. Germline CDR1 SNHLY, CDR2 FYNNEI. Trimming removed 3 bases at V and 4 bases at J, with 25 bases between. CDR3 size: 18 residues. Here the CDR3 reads CASSDPGGNRGMEYEQYF. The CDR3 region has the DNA TGTGCCAGCAGTGACCCCGGGGGGAACAGGGGGATGGAATACGAGCAGTACTTC.

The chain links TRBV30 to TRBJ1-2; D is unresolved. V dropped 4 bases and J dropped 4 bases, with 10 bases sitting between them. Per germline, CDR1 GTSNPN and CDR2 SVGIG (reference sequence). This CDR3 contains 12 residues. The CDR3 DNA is TGTGCCTGGAAGAGGGATATCTATGGCTACACCTTC. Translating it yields CAWKRDIYGYTF.

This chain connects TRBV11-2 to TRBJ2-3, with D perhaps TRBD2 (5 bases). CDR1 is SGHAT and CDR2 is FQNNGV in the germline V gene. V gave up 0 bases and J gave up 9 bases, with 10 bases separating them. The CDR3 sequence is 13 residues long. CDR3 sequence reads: CASSLEGAGTQYF. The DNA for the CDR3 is TGTGCCAGCAGCTTAGAGGGAGCAGGCACGCAGTATTTT. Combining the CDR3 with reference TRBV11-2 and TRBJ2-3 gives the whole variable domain EAGVAQSPRYKIIEKRQSVAFWCNPISGHATLYWYQQILGQGPKLLIQFQNNGVVDDSQLPKDRFSAERLKGVDSTLKIQPAKLEDSAVYLCASSLEGAGTQYFGPGTRLTVL.

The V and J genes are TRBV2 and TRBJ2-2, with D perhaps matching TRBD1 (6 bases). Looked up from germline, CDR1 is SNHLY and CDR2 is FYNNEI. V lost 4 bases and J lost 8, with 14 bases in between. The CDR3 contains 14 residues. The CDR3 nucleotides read TGTGCCAGCAGTGGACGGGGCACAGGGGGGGAGCTGTTTTTT. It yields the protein CASSGRGTGGELFF.

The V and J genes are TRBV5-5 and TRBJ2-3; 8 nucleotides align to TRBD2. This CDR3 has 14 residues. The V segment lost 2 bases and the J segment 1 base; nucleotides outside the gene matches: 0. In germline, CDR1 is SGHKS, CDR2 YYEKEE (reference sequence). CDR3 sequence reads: CASSFSGGTDTQYF. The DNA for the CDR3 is TGTGCCAGCAGCTTTAGCGGGGGCACAGATACGCAGTATTTT.

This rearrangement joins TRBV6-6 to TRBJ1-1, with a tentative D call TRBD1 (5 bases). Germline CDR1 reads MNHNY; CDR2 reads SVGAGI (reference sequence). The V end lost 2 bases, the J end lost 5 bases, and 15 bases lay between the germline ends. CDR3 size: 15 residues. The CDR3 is CASSYRGRVDTEAFF. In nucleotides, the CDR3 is TGTGCCAGCAGTTACAGGGGCAGGGTTGATACTGAAGCTTTCTTT.

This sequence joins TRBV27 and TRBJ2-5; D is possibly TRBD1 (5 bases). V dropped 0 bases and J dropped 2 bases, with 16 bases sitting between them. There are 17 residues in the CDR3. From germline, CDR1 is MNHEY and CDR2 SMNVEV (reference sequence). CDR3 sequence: CASSLSLQGNWQETQYF. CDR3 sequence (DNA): TGTGCCAGCAGTTTATCGCTCCAGGGAAATTGGCAAGAGACCCAGTACTTC.